This T cell receptor (beta chain) was recorded in a study of cytomegalovirus exposure and HLA in healthy donors. About the research overall: The Caucasian-associated ancestry cluster held around 76% of 300 to 500 genotyped donors. Study observations and caveats: Common viral pathogens seemed, in a later analysis, to connect with several of the most significant clusters.

Primers for the PCR totalled 60 Vbeta and 13 Jbeta. Generated by immunoSEQ multiplex PCR, the TCRdb table keeps only in-frame clones and is missing some. Of fewer than 200,000 clones in the sample, over 75% were seen once. Details on this clone: Antigen: not known.

CDR3 length: 16 residues. The germline CDR1 and CDR2 sequences are LNHDA and SQIVND (reference sequence). Trimming pared 11 bases from V and 1 base from J, leaving 23 bases between. The sample was PBMCs. The receptor comes from a girl under three years old in good health and CMV-seronegative. The chain has TRBV19 and TRBJ1-1; weak D call: TRBD1 (5 bases). The CDR3 loop reads CASNRAGSLGNTEAFF. Here the CDR3 DNA reads TGTGCCTCCAATAGGGCAGGGTCGTTGGGGAACACTGAAGCTTTCTTT.